These 26 T cell receptor beta chains originate from one sample sequenced in a study of shared clonotypes between healthy human individuals. Generated by immunoSEQ multiplex PCR, the TCRdb table keeps only in-frame clones and is missing some. The sample holds 2.3 million or so clones, approximately 93% seen once. The sequencing input was naive CD4+ T cells from PBMCs. Subset specified: CD45RA+ positively selected. The receptors were sampled from a man between 18 and 35 years old in good health. Some clones in this sample may be carry-over from other donors' samples.

The J gene is TRBJ1-3, the V gene TRBV11-2; no reliable D call. V shed 1 base and J shed 0 bases, with 10 bases lying between them. The CDR3 is 16 amino acids. Per germline, CDR1 SGHAT and CDR2 FQNNGV. The chain's CDR3 is CASSLVGRFSGNTIYF. CDR3 nucleotide sequence: TGTGCCAGCAGCTTAGTCGGGAGGTTCTCTGGAAACACCATATATTTT.

The chain uses TRBV6-5 and TRBJ2-5; 7 bases match TRBD2. The V gene's germline CDR1 is MNHEY and CDR2 SVGAGI. The V and J ends lost 5 bases and 5 bases, in that order; junction bases with no gene match: 5. The CDR3 runs to 13 residues. This CDR3 reads CASSRREGETQYF. The CDR3 DNA sequence: TGTGCCAGCAGTCGGAGGGAGGGGGAGACCCAGTACTTC.

The V call is TRBV6-5, the J call TRBJ1-5, with D possibly being TRBD1 (5 bases). Germline V gene data show CDR1 as MNHEY and CDR2 as SVGAGI. Trimming took 6 bases from V and 2 from J, leaving 14 bases between them. The CDR3 length is 15 residues. Here the CDR3 DNA reads TGTGCCAGCAGCCAGGGTCTTATCGGCAATCAGCCCCAGCATTTT. This sequence encodes CASSQGLIGNQPQHF.

The chain joins TRBV11-2 to TRBJ1-1; TRBD1 agrees at 7 bases. The V segment lost 6 bases and the J segment 2 bases; nucleotides outside the gene matches: 6. CDR3 size: 14 residues. From germline, CDR1 is SGHAT and CDR2 FQNNGV. CDR3 DNA: TGTGCCAGCAGATCCGGGACAGTTAACACTGAAGCTTTCTTT. Translating gives CASRSGTVNTEAFF. Full variable domain (outside the CDR3, taken from reference TRBV11-2 and TRBJ1-1): EAGVAQSPRYKIIEKRQSVAFWCNPISGHATLYWYQQILGQGPKLLIQFQNNGVVDDSQLPKDRFSAERLKGVDSTLKIQPAKLEDSAVYLCASRSGTVNTEAFFGQGTRLTVV.

The chain carries TRBV9 and TRBJ2-1; the match to TRBD2 covers 12 bases. The J segment lost 10 bases and the V segment lost 3 bases, leaving 5 bases of the junction unmatched. This CDR3 is built from 14 residues. CDR1 SGDLS and CDR2 YYNGEE come from the germline V gene. This CDR3 reads CASSATSGGPEQFF. CDR3 in DNA: TGTGCCAGCAGCGCGACTAGCGGGGGCCCCGAGCAGTTCTTC.

A remark on this clone: Additional DNA sequences in this sample encode the identical CDR3. V and J are TRBV28 and TRBJ1-2, with TRBD1 identical over 9 bases. The V segment lost 6 bases and the J segment 4 bases; nucleotides outside the gene matches: 6. This CDR3 is 14 amino acids long. Germline V gene data show CDR1 as MDHEN and CDR2 as SYDVKM. The CDR3 is CASSLTGGVYGYTF. The CDR3 DNA follows: TGTGCCAGCAGCCTTACAGGGGGCGTCTATGGCTACACCTTC.

The chain carries TRBV7-2 and TRBJ1-3, with no clear D. Germline V gene lookup returns CDR1 SGHTA and CDR2 FQGNSA. V lost 1 base and J 6 bases, leaving 13 bases between the germline ends. CDR3 length equals 15 residues. CDR3 DNA sequence: TGTGCCAGCAGCTTAGTCGGGGAGCAGATAAACACCATATATTTT. This sequence encodes CASSLVGEQINTIYF.

V gene TRBV7-2 combines with J gene TRBJ2-7; 12 bases are shared with TRBD2. This CDR3 contains 16 residues. V trimming: 5 bases; J trimming: 5 bases; junction bases outside the gene matches: 10. Germline CDR1 SGHTA, CDR2 FQGNSA. As DNA, the CDR3 is TGTGCCAGCAGCCCCAGGACAGGACTAGCGGGAAACGAGCAGTACTTC. Amino acids: CASSPRTGLAGNEQYF.

On this clone: Other DNA variants within this sample encode the same CDR3. The genes are TRBV18 and TRBJ1-5; D uncertain. Per the germline V gene, CDR1 is KGHSH and CDR2 is LQKENI. The germline V and J ends were trimmed by 2 bases and 1 base, with 9 bases remaining between them. The CDR3 covers 15 residues. CDR3 sequence reads: CASSPTVNSNQPQHF. In DNA form, the CDR3 reads TGTGCCAGCTCACCAACTGTTAACAGCAATCAGCCCCAGCATTTT.

This clone appeared a single time. The rearrangement uses TRBV4-1 and TRBJ1-5; TRBD1 matches at 8 bases. The ends lost 5 bases at V and 3 bases at J; junction bases unmatched: 12. The CDR3 contains 17 residues. Looked up from germline, CDR1 is MGHRA and CDR2 is YSYEKL. The CDR3 protein is CASSRLVTGGNNQPQHF. The CDR3 bases are TGCGCCAGCAGCAGACTTGTTACAGGGGGAAACAATCAGCCCCAGCATTTT.

The chain has TRBV7-3 and TRBJ1-1; 7 nucleotides align to TRBD1. The CDR3 contains 14 residues. CDR1 is SGHTA and CDR2 is FQGTGA in the germline V gene. The V gene end was trimmed by 5 bases and the J gene end by 1 base; junction bases not matched to a gene: 4. The CDR3 protein is CASSVNRGNTEAFF. The CDR3 DNA sequence: TGTGCCAGCAGCGTAAACAGGGGGAACACTGAAGCTTTCTTT.

The rearrangement links TRBV9 to TRBJ2-3; 8 positions agree with TRBD2. The J segment lost 4 bases and the V segment lost 4 bases, leaving 5 bases of the junction unmatched. This CDR3 comprises 14 residues. CDR1 SGDLS and CDR2 YYNGEE come from the germline V gene. The DNA for the CDR3 is TGTGCCAGCAGCCCAAGCGGGAGCGCAGATACGCAGTATTTT. Translation gives CASSPSGSADTQYF.

The chain joins TRBV27 to TRBJ2-7; 10 bases line up with TRBD2. Germline V CDR1 and CDR2: MNHEY, SMNVEV (reference sequence). This CDR3 region has 14 residues. The V gene end was trimmed by 7 bases and the J gene end by 5 bases; junction bases not matched to a gene: 8. CDR3 DNA: TGTGCCAGCAAGCAAGCGGGAGGGCGGGACGAGCAGTACTTC. Translating it yields CASKQAGGRDEQYF.

In its sample, this clone was seen once. This sequence joins TRBV14 and TRBJ2-7; D is uncertain. V was shortened by 4 bases and J by 5 bases, with 12 bases between the two germline ends. Germline CDR1 SGHDN, CDR2 FVKESK. This CDR3 region has 13 residues. As DNA, the CDR3 is TGTGCCAGCAGCCCAAAGGGTTTAGACGAGCAGTACTTC. Its protein is CASSPKGLDEQYF. The full variable domain, its missing parts supplied by reference TRBV14 and TRBJ2-7, is EAGVTQFPSHSVIEKGQTVTLRCDPISGHDNLYWYRRVMGKEIKFLLHFVKESKQDESGMPNNRFLAERTGGTYSTLKVQPAELEDSGVYFCASSPKGLDEQYFGPGTRLTVT.

The rearrangement uses TRBV7-9 and TRBJ1-1; tentatively, D is TRBD1 (5 bases). The CDR3 length is 17 residues. Between the trimmed V and J ends, which lost 3 bases and 4 bases, there was a span of 21 bases. Germline CDR1 is SEHNR and CDR2 is FQNEAQ (reference sequence). The CDR3 sequence: CASSFSPPGPRSTEAFF. The CDR3 DNA reads TGTGCCAGCAGCTTCTCACCTCCGGGACCGCGAAGCACTGAAGCTTTCTTT.

The rearrangement joins TRBV6-1 to TRBJ2-2; tentatively, D is TRBD1 or TRBD2 (5 bases each). This CDR3 spans 14 amino acids. CDR1 and CDR2 from the germline V gene are MNHNS and SASEGT. With 7 bases removed from V and 1 base from J, the gap between germline ends came to 10 bases. The CDR3 loop is CASKRGRNTGELFF. The CDR3 bases are TGTGCCAGCAAAAGGGGACGGAACACCGGGGAGCTGTTTTTT.

V and J are TRBV19 and TRBJ1-5; D gene unclear. Germline V lookup: CDR1 LNHDA, CDR2 SQIVND (reference sequence). CDR3 length: 15 residues. V lost 4 bases and J lost 9, with 19 bases in between. This CDR3 reads CASSSLDGVTWPQHF. The CDR3 DNA reads as TGTGCCAGTAGTAGCCTAGACGGAGTTACGTGGCCCCAGCATTTT.

About this clone: Within the sample, other DNA sequences also encode this same CDR3. The chain links TRBV18 to TRBJ1-1; D is uncertain. Germline V lookup: CDR1 KGHSH, CDR2 LQKENI. The CDR3 totals 14 residues. V lost 3 bases to trimming and J lost 1 base, with 9 bases between them. CDR3 DNA: TGTGCCAGCTCACCCCTCGCAGGGAACACTGAAGCTTTCTTT. Its translation: CASSPLAGNTEAFF.

The chain employs TRBV4-1 and TRBJ2-2; the D is unclear. With 1 base removed from V and 4 bases from J, the gap between germline ends came to 10 bases. Per germline, CDR1 MGHRA and CDR2 YSYEKL. This CDR3 spans 15 amino acids. CDR3 nucleotides: TGCGCCAGCAGCCAAGCGGCCCGACCCACCGGGGAGCTGTTTTTT. Protein: CASSQAARPTGELFF.

This clone occurred once. The rearrangement joins TRBV25-1 to TRBJ2-7; D might be TRBD2 (6 bases). V lost 6 bases and J lost 7, with 16 bases in between. This CDR3 has 13 residues. The germline V gene has CDR1 MGHDK and CDR2 SYGVNS. For the CDR3, the DNA is TGTGCCAGCAGCATAATCTACGGGGGAGAGCAGTACTTC. Encoded protein: CASSIIYGGEQYF.

This clone appeared once. The sample holds other DNA sequences that translate to the same CDR3. The rearrangement links TRBV29-1 to TRBJ1-1; D gene ambiguous. The CDR3 spans 10 residues. Looked up from germline, CDR1 is SQVTM and CDR2 is ANQGSEA. V shed 4 bases and J shed 2 bases, with 2 bases lying between them. The CDR3 DNA reads as TGCAGCGTTGGAAACACTGAAGCTTTCTTT. Protein sequence: CSVGNTEAFF.

The V gene is TRBV5-4, the J gene TRBJ2-3; 12 bases match TRBD2. The CDR3 has 15 amino acids. Germline CDR1 is SGHNT and CDR2 is YYREEE (reference sequence). V lost 5 bases to trimming and J lost 3 bases; unmatched junction nucleotides: 4. Written as DNA, the CDR3 is TGTGCCAGCAGTAGGGGACTAGCGGGTACAGATACGCAGTATTTT. Translated: CASSRGLAGTDTQYF.

The chain employs TRBV6-6 and TRBJ2-7, with 9 nucleotides matching TRBD1. The J segment lost 0 bases and the V segment lost 6 bases, leaving 3 bases of the junction unmatched. Per germline, CDR1 MNHNY and CDR2 SVGAGI (reference sequence). The CDR3 runs 14 residues. CDR3: CASRWTGVSYEQYF. The CDR3 DNA reads as TGTGCCAGCAGGTGGACAGGGGTCTCCTACGAGCAGTACTTC.

V is TRBV30 and J is TRBJ2-6; no firm D call. Between the trimmed V and J ends, which lost 2 bases and 0 bases, there was a span of 8 bases. The CDR3 consists of 15 residues. Germline V gene data show CDR1 as GTSNPN and CDR2 as SVGIG (reference sequence). CDR3 in amino acids: CAWSLGYSGANVLTF. CDR3 DNA sequence: TGTGCCTGGAGTCTGGGTTACTCTGGGGCCAACGTCCTGACTTTC.

The rearrangement joins TRBV19 to TRBJ1-2; no reliable D call. Trimming took off 1 base at V and 3 bases at J, with 12 bases between the two ends. This CDR3 region has 15 residues. CDR1 and CDR2 from the germline V gene are LNHDA and SQIVND (reference sequence). CDR3 nucleotides: TGTGCCAGTAGTATAGTAGGAGGGTTCTACTATGGCTACACCTTC. It translates to CASSIVGGFYYGYTF.

The CDR3 region has the DNA TGTGCCAGCAGCGTAGGGGGGGGCAGAGCATCCCAAGAGACCCAGTACTTC. Translating gives CASSVGGGRASQETQYF. The V gene is TRBV9, the J gene TRBJ2-5; possibly TRBD2 for D (7 bases). V lost 0 bases and J lost 1, with 16 bases in between. Germline CDR1 and CDR2: SGDLS and YYNGEE. This CDR3 is 17 amino acids long.